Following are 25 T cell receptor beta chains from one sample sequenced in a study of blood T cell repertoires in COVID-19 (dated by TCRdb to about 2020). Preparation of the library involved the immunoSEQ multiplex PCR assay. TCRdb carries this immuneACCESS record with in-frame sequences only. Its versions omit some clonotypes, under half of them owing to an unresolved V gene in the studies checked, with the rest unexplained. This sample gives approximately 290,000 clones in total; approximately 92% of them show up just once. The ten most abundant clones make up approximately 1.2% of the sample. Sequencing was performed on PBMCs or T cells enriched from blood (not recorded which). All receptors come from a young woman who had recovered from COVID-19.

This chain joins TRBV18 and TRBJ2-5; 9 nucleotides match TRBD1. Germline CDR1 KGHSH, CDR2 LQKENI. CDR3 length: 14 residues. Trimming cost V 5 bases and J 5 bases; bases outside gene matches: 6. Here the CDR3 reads CASSEDRGSETQYF. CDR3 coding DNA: TGTGCCAGCTCAGAGGACAGGGGAAGTGAGACCCAGTACTTC.

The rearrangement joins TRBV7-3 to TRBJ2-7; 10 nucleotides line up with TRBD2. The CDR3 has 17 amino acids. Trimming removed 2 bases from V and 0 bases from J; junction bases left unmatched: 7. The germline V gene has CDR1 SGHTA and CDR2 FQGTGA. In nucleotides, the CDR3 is TGTGCCAGCAGCTTAGGTAGCGGGAGGCCCCTCTCCTACGAGCAGTACTTC. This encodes CASSLGSGRPLSYEQYF.

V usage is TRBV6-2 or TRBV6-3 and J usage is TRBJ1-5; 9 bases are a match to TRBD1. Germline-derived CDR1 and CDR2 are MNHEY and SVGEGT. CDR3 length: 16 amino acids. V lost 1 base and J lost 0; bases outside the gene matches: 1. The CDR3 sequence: CASSYWDRDSNQPQHF. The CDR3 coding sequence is TGTGCCAGCAGTTACTGGGACAGGGATAGCAATCAGCCCCAGCATTTT.

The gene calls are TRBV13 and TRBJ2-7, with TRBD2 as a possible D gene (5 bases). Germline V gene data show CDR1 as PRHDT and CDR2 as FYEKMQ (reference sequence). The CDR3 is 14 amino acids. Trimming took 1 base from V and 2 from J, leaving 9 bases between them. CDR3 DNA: TGTGCCAGCAGCTTAGCACGGGAAACCTACGAGCAGTACTTC. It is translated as CASSLARETYEQYF.

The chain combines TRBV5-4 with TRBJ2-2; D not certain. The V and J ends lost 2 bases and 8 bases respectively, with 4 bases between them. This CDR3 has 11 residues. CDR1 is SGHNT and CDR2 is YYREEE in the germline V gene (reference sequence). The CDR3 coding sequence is TGTGCCAGCAGCTTTCGGGGGGAGCTGTTTTTT. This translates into CASSFRGELFF.

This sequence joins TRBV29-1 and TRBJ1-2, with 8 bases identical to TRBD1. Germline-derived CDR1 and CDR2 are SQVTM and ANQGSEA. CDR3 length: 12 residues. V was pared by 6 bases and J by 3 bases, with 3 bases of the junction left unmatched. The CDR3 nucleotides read TGCAGCGTACAGGGGGAGGACTATGGCTACACCTTC. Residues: CSVQGEDYGYTF.

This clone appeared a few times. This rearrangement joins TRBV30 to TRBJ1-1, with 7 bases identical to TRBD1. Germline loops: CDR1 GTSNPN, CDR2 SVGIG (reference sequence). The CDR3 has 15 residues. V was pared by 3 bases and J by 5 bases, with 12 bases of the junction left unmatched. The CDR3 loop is CAWRDSRQGETEAFF. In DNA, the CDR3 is TGTGCCTGGAGAGATTCAAGACAGGGTGAAACTGAAGCTTTCTTT.

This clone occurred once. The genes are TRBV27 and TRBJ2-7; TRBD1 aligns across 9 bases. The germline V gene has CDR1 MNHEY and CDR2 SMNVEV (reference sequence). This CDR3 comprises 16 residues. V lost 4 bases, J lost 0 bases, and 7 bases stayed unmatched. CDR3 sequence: CASSYGQGTSSYEQYF. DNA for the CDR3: TGTGCCAGCAGTTACGGACAGGGGACGAGCTCCTACGAGCAGTACTTC.

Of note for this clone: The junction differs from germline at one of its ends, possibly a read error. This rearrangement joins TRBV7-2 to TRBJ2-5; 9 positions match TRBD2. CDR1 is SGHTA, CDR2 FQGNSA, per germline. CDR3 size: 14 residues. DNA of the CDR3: TGTGCCAGCAGCTTAGAGGCGGGAGGGACTGGGAGGAACTTC. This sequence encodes CASSLEAGGTGRNF.

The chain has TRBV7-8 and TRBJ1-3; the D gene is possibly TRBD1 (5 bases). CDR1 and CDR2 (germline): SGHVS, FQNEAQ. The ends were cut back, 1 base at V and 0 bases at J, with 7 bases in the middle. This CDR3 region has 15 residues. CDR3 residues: CASSLGTLSGNTIYF. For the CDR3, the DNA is TGTGCCAGCAGCTTAGGGACACTCTCTGGAAACACCATATATTTT.

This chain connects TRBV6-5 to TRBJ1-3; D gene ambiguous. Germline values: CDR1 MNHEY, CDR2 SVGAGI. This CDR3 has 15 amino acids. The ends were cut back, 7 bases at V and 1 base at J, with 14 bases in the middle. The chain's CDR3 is CASTPPPGSGNTIYF. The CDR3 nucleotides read TGTGCCAGCACTCCTCCCCCAGGTTCTGGAAACACCATATATTTT.

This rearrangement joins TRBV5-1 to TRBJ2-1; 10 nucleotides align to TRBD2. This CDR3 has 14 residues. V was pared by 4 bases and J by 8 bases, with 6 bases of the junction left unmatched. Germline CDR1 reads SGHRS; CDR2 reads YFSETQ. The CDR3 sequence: CASSPGTSGDEQFF. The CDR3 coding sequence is TGCGCCAGCAGCCCTGGCACTAGCGGGGATGAGCAGTTCTTC.

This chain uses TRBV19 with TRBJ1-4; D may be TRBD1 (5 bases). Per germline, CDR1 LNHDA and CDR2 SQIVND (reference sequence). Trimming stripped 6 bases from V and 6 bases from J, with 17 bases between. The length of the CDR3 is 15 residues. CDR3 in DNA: TGTGCCAGTAGCGCGAGGAGAGACAGTGATGAAAAACTGTTTTTT. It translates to CASSARRDSDEKLFF.

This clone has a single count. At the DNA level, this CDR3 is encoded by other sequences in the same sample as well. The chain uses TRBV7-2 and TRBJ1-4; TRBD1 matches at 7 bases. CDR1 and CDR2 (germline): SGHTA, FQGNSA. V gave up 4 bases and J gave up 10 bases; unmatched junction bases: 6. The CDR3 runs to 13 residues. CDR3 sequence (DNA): TGTGCCAGCAGCTCACGACAGGGTGGAAAACTGTTTTTT. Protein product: CASSSRQGGKLFF.

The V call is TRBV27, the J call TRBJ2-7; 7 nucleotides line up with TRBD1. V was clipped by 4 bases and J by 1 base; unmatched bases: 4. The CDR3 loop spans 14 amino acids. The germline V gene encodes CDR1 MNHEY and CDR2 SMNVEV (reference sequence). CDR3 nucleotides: TGTGCCAGCAGTTGGTCAGGGGGATCCTACGAGCAGTACTTC. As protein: CASSWSGGSYEQYF.

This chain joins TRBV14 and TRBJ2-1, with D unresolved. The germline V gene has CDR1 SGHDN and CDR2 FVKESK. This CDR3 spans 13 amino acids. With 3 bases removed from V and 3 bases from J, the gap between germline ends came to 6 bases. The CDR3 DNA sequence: TGTGCCAGCAGCCATTCCCTCTACAATGAGCAGTTCTTC. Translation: CASSHSLYNEQFF.

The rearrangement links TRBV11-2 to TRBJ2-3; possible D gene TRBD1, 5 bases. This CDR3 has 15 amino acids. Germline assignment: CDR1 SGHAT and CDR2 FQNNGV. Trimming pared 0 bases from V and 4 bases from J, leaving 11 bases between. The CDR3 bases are TGTGCCAGCAGCTTAGATAGGGGATGGCCAGATACGCAGTATTTT. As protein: CASSLDRGWPDTQYF.

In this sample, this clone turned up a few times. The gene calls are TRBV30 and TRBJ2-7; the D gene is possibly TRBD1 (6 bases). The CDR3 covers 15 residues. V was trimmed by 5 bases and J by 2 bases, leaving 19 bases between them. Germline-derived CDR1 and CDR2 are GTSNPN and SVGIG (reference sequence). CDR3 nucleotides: TGTGCCTGGCGAGACCCACAGGGAAAGCCCTACGAGCAGTACTTC. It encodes CAWRDPQGKPYEQYF.

CDR3 DNA sequence: TGTGCCAGCAGCCTAACAGGGCAGGCTAACTATGGCTACACCTTC. As protein: CASSLTGQANYGYTF. The gene calls are TRBV14 and TRBJ1-2, with a possible D match to TRBD1 (6 bases). This CDR3 has 15 residues. V lost 4 bases and J lost 0, with 12 bases in between. In germline, CDR1 is SGHDN, CDR2 FVKESK.

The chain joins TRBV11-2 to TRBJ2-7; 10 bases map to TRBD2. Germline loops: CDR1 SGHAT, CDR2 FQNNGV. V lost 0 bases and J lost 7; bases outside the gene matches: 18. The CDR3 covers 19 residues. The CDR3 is CASSLDWLAGDPRAREQYF. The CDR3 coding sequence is TGTGCCAGCAGCTTAGACTGGCTAGCGGGAGACCCTAGGGCGAGAGAGCAGTACTTC.

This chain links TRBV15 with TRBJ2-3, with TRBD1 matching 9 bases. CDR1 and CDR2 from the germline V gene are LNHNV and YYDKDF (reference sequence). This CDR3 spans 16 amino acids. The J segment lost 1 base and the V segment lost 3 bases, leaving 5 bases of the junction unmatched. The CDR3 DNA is TGTGCCACCAGCAGGCTACAGGGGGCCCGCACAGATACGCAGTATTTT. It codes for CATSRLQGARTDTQYF.

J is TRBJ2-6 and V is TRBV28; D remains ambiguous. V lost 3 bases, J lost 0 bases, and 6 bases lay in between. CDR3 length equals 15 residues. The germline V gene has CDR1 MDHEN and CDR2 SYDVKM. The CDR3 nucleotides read TGTGCCAGCAGTTTCCTCTCCTCTGGGGCCAACGTCCTGACTTTC. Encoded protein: CASSFLSSGANVLTF.

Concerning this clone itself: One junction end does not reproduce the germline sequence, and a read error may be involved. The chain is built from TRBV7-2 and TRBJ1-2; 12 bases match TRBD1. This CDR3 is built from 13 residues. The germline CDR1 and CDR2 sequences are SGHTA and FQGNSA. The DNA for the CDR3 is TGTGCCAGCAGCTTAGGGGACAGGGGGCGCTTGGCCTTC. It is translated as CASSLGDRGRLAF.

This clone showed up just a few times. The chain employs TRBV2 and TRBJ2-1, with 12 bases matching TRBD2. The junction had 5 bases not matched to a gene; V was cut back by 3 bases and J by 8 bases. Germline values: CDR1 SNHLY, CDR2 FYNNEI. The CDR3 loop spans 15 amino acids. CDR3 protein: CASSETLAGGYEQFF. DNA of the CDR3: TGTGCCAGCAGTGAGACCCTAGCGGGGGGGTATGAGCAGTTCTTC.

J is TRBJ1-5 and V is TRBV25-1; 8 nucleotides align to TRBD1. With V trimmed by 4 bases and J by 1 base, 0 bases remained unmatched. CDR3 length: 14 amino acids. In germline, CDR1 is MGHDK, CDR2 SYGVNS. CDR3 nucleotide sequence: TGTGCCAGCAGTGGACAGGGGAGCAATCAGCCCCAGCATTTT. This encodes CASSGQGSNQPQHF.